What follows are 18 T cell receptor beta chains derived from one specimen sequenced in a study of blood T cells in healthy people across ages. It was with a sample-barcoded 5' primer and a J-beta primer mix that a second PCR of roughly 7 to 12 cycles was run. TCRdb reprocessed the 5' RACE reads with MiXCR, giving one entry per CDR3 protein. Among about 1.8 million distinct CDR3 sequences listed, just under 50% were seen once. The sequenced sample was blood. Source of these receptors: a woman aged 40 to 55 in good health.

This clonotype was seen a few times. The chain recombines TRBV7-2 with TRBJ2-1, with D perhaps TRBD1 or TRBD2 (6 bases each). CDR3 length: 14 amino acids. Germline V gives CDR1 SGHTA, CDR2 FQGNSA. The V end was cut by 1 base, the J end by 11 bases, with 15 bases between. The CDR3 region is CASSLVNMGGQQFF. The DNA for the CDR3 is TGTGCCAGCAGCTTAGTTAACATGGGGGGCCAGCAGTTCTTC.

The chain links TRBV5-1 to TRBJ2-3; 13 positions agree with TRBD2. CDR1 is SGHRS and CDR2 is YFSETQ in the germline V gene. This CDR3 spans 16 amino acids. With 7 bases clipped from V and 7 bases from J, the junction kept 12 bases outside the gene matches. The CDR3 region is CASLWTSGGDMNTQYF. The CDR3 nucleotides are TGCGCCAGCCTCTGGACTAGCGGGGGCGATATGAATACGCAGTATTTT.

This clonotype was observed a few times. This chain uses TRBV5-1 with TRBJ2-1; 9 positions agree with TRBD1. CDR1 is SGHRS and CDR2 is YFSETQ in the germline V gene. The CDR3 consists of 13 residues. V was pared by 5 bases and J by 7 bases, with 4 bases of the junction left unmatched. This CDR3 reads CASRQGAANEQFF. The CDR3 nucleotides are TGCGCCAGCAGACAGGGGGCCGCAAATGAGCAGTTCTTC.

The CDR3 DNA reads TGTGCCAGCAGCTGGCACAGGACAGATACGCAGTATTTT. Its protein is CASSWHRTDTQYF. The chain employs TRBV5-6 and TRBJ2-3; TRBD1 might be the D (5 bases). CDR1 SGHDT and CDR2 YYEEEE come from the germline V gene. The CDR3 contains 13 residues. Deletions cut 3 bases from V and 3 bases from J, with 8 bases between.

This clonotype was picked up a small number of times. V and J are TRBV11-2 and TRBJ2-3; tentative D call: TRBD2 (6 bases). The length of the CDR3 is 13 residues. CDR1 is SGHAT and CDR2 is FQNNGV in the germline V gene. V gave up 7 bases and J gave up 3 bases, with 11 bases separating them. The CDR3 region has the DNA TGTGCCAGCAAGTACGGGGGTACAGATACGCAGTATTTT. Protein sequence: CASKYGGTDTQYF.

The chain is built from TRBV18 and TRBJ1-6; D is possibly TRBD1 (6 bases). V lost 4 bases and J 8 bases, leaving 18 bases between the germline ends. The CDR3 loop spans 16 amino acids. Germline CDR1 reads KGHSH; CDR2 reads LQKENI. The CDR3 DNA reads as TGTGCCAGCTCACGCCTCAGGGGAGCGGGCGATTCACCCCTCCACTTT. Its protein product is CASSRLRGAGDSPLHF.

CDR3 sequence: CASSQDWVVSYEQYF. The CDR3 nucleotides are TGCGCCAGCAGCCAAGATTGGGTGGTATCCTACGAGCAGTACTTC. This chain connects TRBV4-3 to TRBJ2-7; no definite D call. Deletions cut 0 bases from V and 1 base from J, with 10 bases between. The CDR3 runs 15 residues. The germline V gene encodes CDR1 LGHNA and CDR2 YSLEER.

CDR3 DNA sequence: TGTGCCAGCAGCTTAGACTCAGGTTCCTTCTTCGAGCAGTACTTC. Amino acid sequence: CASSLDSGSFFEQYF. This chain connects TRBV7-2 to TRBJ2-7, with D unclear. V lost 1 base and J 6 bases, leaving 16 bases between the germline ends. The CDR3 consists of 15 residues. The V gene's germline CDR1 is SGHTA and CDR2 FQGNSA. Combining the CDR3 with reference TRBV7-2 and TRBJ2-7 gives the whole variable domain GAGVSQSPSNKVTEKGKDVELRCDPISGHTALYWYRQSLGQGLEFLIYFQGNSAPDKSGLPSDRFSAERTGGSVSTLTIQRTQQEDSAVYLCASSLDSGSFFEQYFGPGTRLTVT.

This chain joins TRBV9 and TRBJ1-2, with D possibly TRBD1 on 6 matching bases. The germline V and J ends were trimmed by 0 bases and 5 bases, with 11 bases remaining between them. CDR3 length equals 14 residues. Germline CDR1 SGDLS, CDR2 YYNGEE. Here the CDR3 reads CASSVAAGAYGYTF. In DNA form, the CDR3 reads TGTGCCAGCAGCGTAGCCGCAGGGGCATATGGCTACACCTTC.

The chain employs TRBV12-3 or TRBV12-4 and TRBJ2-4; D is possibly TRBD1 (6 bases). The J call could be wrong; TRBJ2-7 is a better fit for the DNA end. There are 14 residues in the CDR3. CDR3 amino acids: CASSKRQDLNEQYF. CDR3 in DNA: TGTGCCAGCAGTAAGAGACAGGATTTGAACGAGCAGTACTTC.

The chain joins TRBV7-9 to TRBJ2-1; D tentatively fits TRBD1 or TRBD2 (6 bases each). Trimming removed 11 bases at V and 4 bases at J, with 21 bases between. CDR3 length equals 15 residues. Germline V gene data show CDR1 as SEHNR and CDR2 as FQNEAQ (reference sequence). The CDR3 loop is CARTIAGAGYNEQFF. The DNA of the CDR3 is TGTGCCCGCACCATAGCAGGGGCGGGGTACAATGAGCAGTTCTTC.

This clonotype was seen a few times. The chain uses TRBV4-3 and TRBJ2-3; D may be TRBD2 (6 bases). Trimming pared 3 bases from V and 1 base from J, leaving 11 bases between. Per the germline V gene, CDR1 is LGHNA and CDR2 is YSLEER. The CDR3 is made up of 15 amino acids. The CDR3 DNA sequence: TGCGCCAGCAGCCATAACCCTAGCGGCACAGATACGCAGTATTTT. Its translation: CASSHNPSGTDTQYF.

The chain joins TRBV11-2 to TRBJ2-5; possibly TRBD1 or TRBD2 for D (6 bases each). Per germline, CDR1 SGHAT and CDR2 FQNNGV. CDR3 length: 15 amino acids. The V end was cut by 2 bases, the J end by 5 bases, with 15 bases between. The CDR3: CASSLLWGARETQYF. The CDR3 DNA is TGTGCCAGCAGCTTACTCTGGGGGGCGAGGGAGACCCAGTACTTC.

The chain joins TRBV21-1 to TRBJ1-1; TRBD1 was called by the table and not checked on the DNA. TRBV21-1 has pseudogene status. CDR3 length: 15 amino acids. The CDR3 DNA is TGTGCCAGCAGCAACCCGACAGGTAGTAACACTGAAGCTTTCTTT. This encodes CASSNPTGSNTEAFF.

The chain has TRBV4-3 and TRBJ1-2, with D tentatively TRBD1 (5 bases). V lost 0 bases and J 3 bases, leaving 11 bases between the germline ends. Germline V lookup: CDR1 LGHNA, CDR2 YSLEER. The CDR3 has 15 amino acids. CDR3: CASSQDRGPYYGYTF. The CDR3 DNA follows: TGCGCCAGCAGCCAAGATAGGGGCCCTTACTATGGCTACACCTTC.

CDR3 DNA: TGTGCCAGCACGAAGGAGACCGGGTGGGCAGAGACCCAGTACTTC. It yields the protein CASTKETGWAETQYF. This chain links TRBV12-3 or TRBV12-4 with TRBJ2-5; D is undetermined. The CDR3 has 15 amino acids. V lost 7 bases and J 4 bases, leaving 19 bases between the germline ends.

V is TRBV7-9 and J is TRBJ2-1; 8 nucleotides agree with TRBD2. V lost 5 bases, J lost 2 bases, and 5 bases stayed unmatched. The CDR3 consists of 15 residues. Germline lookup yields CDR1 SEHNR and CDR2 FQNEAQ (reference sequence). The CDR3 is CASSLGRAPYNEQFF. The DNA of the CDR3 is TGTGCCAGCAGCCTCGGGAGGGCCCCCTACAATGAGCAGTTCTTC.

Note on this clonotype: A much larger clonotype is one base distant, so this may be a read error. V and J are TRBV28 and TRBJ2-7, with 9 bases fitting TRBD1. Germline V lookup: CDR1 MDHEN, CDR2 SYDVKM. The CDR3 sequence is 12 residues long. J gave up 3 bases and V 7 bases, and 1 base lay outside the gene matches. The CDR3 region is CASMTGGYEQYF. CDR3 DNA sequence: TGTGCCAGCATGACAGGGGGCTACGAGCAGTACTTC.